The clone carrying this T cell receptor (beta chain) was seen more than once but under ten times. As yet, its antigen is unknown. The junction and the germline gene differ at one end; a read error may be behind it. This entry comes from a study of cytomegalovirus exposure and HLA in healthy donors. Whole-study findings and limits: Upon later analysis, HLA-associated TCR beta chains proved more clonally expanded than other, equally common chains. The study put some 160 TCR beta chains on its list as cytomegalovirus-associated. A later analysis linked a missense variant in DCLRE1C to the trimming of TCR beta V and J genes.

Researchers ran the PCR with 60 Vbeta and 13 Jbeta primers. The repertoire was sequenced with immunoSEQ multiplex PCR; TCRdb's copy has only in-frame clones and lacks some. Of roughly 200,000 clones listed, about 77% are singletons. The germline V gene encodes CDR1 KGHSH and CDR2 LQKENI. This CDR3 region has 16 residues. This receptor was identified in a man aged 55 to 69 in good health and CMV-seronegative. The material sequenced was PBMCs. The chain couples TRBV18 to TRBJ1-5; 7 nucleotides match TRBD1. CDR3 region: CASSPQAGGDDQPQNF. In nucleotides, the CDR3 is TGTGCCAGCTCACCACAGGCAGGGGGTGATGATCAGCCCCAGAATTTT.